Below, 30 T cell receptor beta chains from the same sample are listed, as sequenced in a study of T cells after yellow fever vaccination. In TCRdb, the 5' RACE reads were re-called with MiXCR into one record per CDR3 protein. In the table there are approximately 350,000 distinct CDR3 sequences, around 10% of which are singletons. Specimen: PBMCs, collected on the day of the first yellow fever vaccination. The receptors come from a man between 18 and 35 years old who received the YFV17D yellow fever vaccine.

V usage is TRBV6-5 and J usage is TRBJ2-7; D is perhaps TRBD1 (5 bases). The CDR3 covers 14 residues. CDR1 is MNHEY and CDR2 is SVGAGI in the germline V gene. Deletions cut 0 bases from V and 4 bases from J, with 10 bases between. The CDR3 reads CASSYSAGAYEQYF. The DNA of the CDR3 is TGTGCCAGCAGTTACTCGGCTGGGGCTTACGAGCAGTACTTC.

The gene calls are TRBV7-3 and TRBJ2-1, with TRBD2 identical over 7 bases. With V trimmed by 8 bases and J by 3 bases, 7 bases remained unmatched. The CDR3 consists of 14 residues. Germline V gene data show CDR1 as SGHTA and CDR2 as FQGTGA. The CDR3 DNA is TGTGCCAGCGCCGTGGTAGCGGGCTACAATGAGCAGTTCTTC. The encoded protein is CASAVVAGYNEQFF.

This clonotype was observed many times. The chain carries TRBV5-1 and TRBJ1-1; maybe TRBD1 (5 bases). Germline CDR1 SGHRS, CDR2 YFSETQ. V lost 4 bases, J lost 4 bases, and 14 bases lay in between. The CDR3 contains 14 residues. The DNA of the CDR3 is TGCGCCAGCAGCCAGCAGGGAGGAGGCACTGAAGCTTTCTTT. Translating it yields CASSQQGGGTEAFF.

The rearrangement joins TRBV9 to TRBJ2-3, with D perhaps TRBD2 (7 bases). Germline V gives CDR1 SGDLS, CDR2 YYNGEE. The V gene lost 0 bases and the J gene lost 2 bases, with 16 bases spanning the gap. This CDR3 has 17 amino acids. The CDR3: CASSVGSRGAITDTQYF. Here the CDR3 DNA reads TGTGCCAGCAGCGTAGGAAGTCGGGGGGCCATCACAGATACGCAGTATTTT.

DNA of the CDR3: TGTGCCAGCAGCTCCAAGGGGGGGGGTAATGAAAAACTGTTTTTT. This translates into CASSSKGGGNEKLFF. The chain has TRBV5-6 and TRBJ1-4; possible D gene TRBD1, 6 bases. Germline values: CDR1 SGHDT, CDR2 YYEEEE. The germline V and J ends were trimmed by 3 bases and 4 bases, with 13 bases remaining between them. CDR3 size: 15 residues.

This clonotype has a count of ten or more. The gene calls are TRBV14 and TRBJ1-6; D call uncertain. The germline CDR1 and CDR2 sequences are SGHDN and FVKESK. This CDR3 has 12 residues. V was trimmed by 3 bases and J by 9 bases, leaving 6 bases between them. CDR3 in amino acids: CASSHSLSPLHF. The CDR3 DNA sequence: TGTGCCAGCAGCCATTCCCTTTCACCCCTCCACTTT.

In its sample, this clonotype was seen a few times. The chain employs TRBV12-3 or TRBV12-4 and TRBJ1-3, with 10 bases that match TRBD1. J gave up 3 bases and V 4 bases, and 9 bases lay outside the gene matches. The CDR3 runs 17 residues. The CDR3 region is CASSSGTGANFGNTIYF. CDR3 nucleotide sequence: TGTGCCAGCAGTTCCGGGACAGGGGCGAATTTTGGAAACACCATATATTTT.

The rearrangement joins TRBV15 to TRBJ1-5; 7 bases agree with TRBD1. This CDR3 has 13 residues. The germline CDR1 and CDR2 sequences are LNHNV and YYDKDF (reference sequence). V dropped 5 bases and J dropped 6; count of bases not matched to a gene: 4. CDR3 region: CATSRQGGQPQHF. In DNA form, the CDR3 reads TGTGCCACCAGCCGGCAGGGGGGTCAGCCCCAGCATTTT.

This clonotype was seen only a few times. The chain uses TRBV7-8 and TRBJ1-2, with no clear D. The V gene lost 2 bases and the J gene lost 4 bases, with 11 bases spanning the gap. The germline V gene has CDR1 SGHVS and CDR2 FQNEAQ. This CDR3 contains 14 residues. CDR3 nucleotide sequence: TGTGCCAGCAGCTTAAATCGGGGAGGCTATGGCTACACCTTC. The encoded protein is CASSLNRGGYGYTF.

This clonotype was counted only a few times. This sequence joins TRBV19 and TRBJ1-2; D call uncertain. The CDR3 covers 15 residues. The V gene's germline CDR1 is LNHDA and CDR2 SQIVND (reference sequence). Trimming stripped 3 bases from V and 4 bases from J, with 15 bases between. This CDR3 reads CASSMEGKEGYGYTF. CDR3 nucleotides: TGTGCCAGTAGTATGGAAGGGAAAGAGGGCTATGGCTACACCTTC.

The sample holds a few counts of this clonotype. This rearrangement joins TRBV30 to TRBJ1-5; tentative D call: TRBD1 (6 bases). CDR3 length: 15 residues. Deletions cut 4 bases from V and 6 bases from J, with 19 bases between. Germline values: CDR1 GTSNPN, CDR2 SVGIG (reference sequence). CDR3 coding DNA: TGTGCCTGGAACAAGCCTTCAGGGGTAGGTCAGCCCCAGCATTTT. This translates into CAWNKPSGVGQPQHF.

This chain joins TRBV12-3 or TRBV12-4 and TRBJ1-1, with D maybe TRBD1 (5 bases). CDR3 size: 14 residues. V shed 4 bases and J shed 10 bases, with 19 bases lying between them. CDR3 amino acids: CASSYQGGVEGAFF. The CDR3 nucleotides are TGTGCCAGCAGTTACCAGGGTGGTGTGGAGGGAGCTTTCTTT.

This clonotype was recorded once. This chain links TRBV5-6 with TRBJ2-3, with TRBD1 identical over 7 bases. V trimming: 2 bases; J trimming: 2 bases; junction bases outside the gene matches: 11. The CDR3 consists of 17 residues. The germline CDR1 and CDR2 sequences are SGHDT and YYEEEE. The chain's CDR3 is CASSFLYRGPNTDTQYF. In DNA, the CDR3 is TGTGCCAGCAGCTTCCTTTACAGGGGCCCAAACACAGATACGCAGTATTTT.

The CDR3 reads CSARDGVEGRREQYF. As DNA, the CDR3 is TGCAGTGCTAGAGACGGAGTGGAGGGGCGGAGGGAGCAGTACTTC. The V gene is TRBV20-1, the J gene TRBJ2-7; D may be TRBD2 (6 bases). The V gene lost 0 bases and the J gene lost 7 bases, with 19 bases spanning the gap. The CDR3 runs to 15 residues. Germline V gene sequence: CDR1 DFQATT, CDR2 SNEGSKA (reference sequence).

This clonotype was counted only a few times. The V and J genes are TRBV20-1 and TRBJ2-7, with D perhaps TRBD1 or TRBD2 (6 bases each). The CDR3 consists of 15 residues. V gave up 5 bases and J gave up 3 bases, with 20 bases separating them. CDR1 and CDR2 from the germline V gene are DFQATT and SNEGSKA (reference sequence). The CDR3 sequence is CSAASSPGAFYEQYV. CDR3 in DNA: TGCAGTGCTGCCTCCTCCCCGGGGGCGTTCTACGAGCAGTACGTC.

This chain connects TRBV11-2 to TRBJ2-7; unclear D gene. Germline V gives CDR1 SGHAT, CDR2 FQNNGV. V lost 4 bases and J 13 bases, leaving 14 bases between the germline ends. The CDR3 has 11 amino acids. CDR3 sequence: CASSCCSSEYV. The CDR3 DNA follows: TGTGCCAGCAGCTGCTGCAGCTCGGAATACGTC.

There are a few counts of this clonotype. The V and J genes are TRBV9 and TRBJ2-3; no definite D call. Per the germline V gene, CDR1 is SGDLS and CDR2 is YYNGEE. This CDR3 contains 15 residues. The V gene lost 4 bases and the J gene lost 3 bases, with 15 bases spanning the gap. CDR3 nucleotide sequence: TGTGCCAGCAGCTGGCGTCTCCCAGGTACAGATACGCAGTATTTT. Its protein is CASSWRLPGTDTQYF.

This clonotype was counted only a few times. The V and J genes are TRBV5-1 and TRBJ2-7; 13 bases align to TRBD2. Losses at the gene ends were 3 bases for V and 0 bases for J; bases not matched to a gene: 9. The germline V gene encodes CDR1 SGHRS and CDR2 YFSETQ. CDR3 length equals 18 residues. CDR3: CASSSRLAGGRSSYEQYV. The CDR3 DNA sequence: TGCGCCAGCAGCTCTAGACTAGCGGGGGGCCGTAGCTCCTACGAGCAGTACGTC.

A few counts support this clonotype. The chain couples TRBV6-1 to TRBJ2-1, with TRBD1 matching 7 bases. This CDR3 spans 15 amino acids. Trimming cost V 1 base and J 2 bases; bases outside gene matches: 2. Germline assignment: CDR1 MNHNS and CDR2 SASEGT. The CDR3, as DNA: TGTGCCAGCAGTGAAGTCGGGACAGCCTACAATGAGCAGTTCTTC. This sequence encodes CASSEVGTAYNEQFF.

This clonotype has ten or more counts. The rearrangement uses TRBV20-1 and TRBJ2-1, with 8 nucleotides matching TRBD2. Germline assignment: CDR1 DFQATT and CDR2 SNEGSKA (reference sequence). With V trimmed by 5 bases and J by 5 bases, 8 bases remained unmatched. The CDR3 runs 14 residues. CDR3 bases: TGCAGTGCTGGCCGGCGGGGGGTCCACAATGAGCAGTTCTTC. Residues: CSAGRRGVHNEQFF.

The V gene is TRBV19, the J gene TRBJ2-5, with D perhaps matching TRBD1 (6 bases). Germline-derived CDR1 and CDR2 are LNHDA and SQIVND (reference sequence). CDR3 length: 15 amino acids. Trimming removed 1 base from V and 0 bases from J, with 9 bases in between. CDR3 region: CASSIGGGDQETQYF. CDR3 nucleotides: TGTGCCAGTAGTATAGGTGGGGGCGACCAAGAGACCCAGTACTTC.

There are a few counts of this clonotype. A read error may produce the germline difference seen at one junction end. The rearrangement uses TRBV7-8 and TRBJ2-5; D may be TRBD1 (7 bases). CDR3 length equals 13 residues. The germline V gene has CDR1 SGHVS and CDR2 FQNEAQ. For the CDR3, the DNA is TGTGCCAGCAGCTTAATGACCCGCGGGACAGAGGACTTC. It specifies CASSLMTRGTEDF. Using reference TRBV7-8 and TRBJ2-5 for the parts outside the CDR3, the full variable domain is GAGVSQSPRYKVAKRGQDVALRCDPISGHVSLFWYQQALGQGPEFLTYFQNEAQLDKSGLPSDRFFAERPEGSVSTLKIQRTQQEDSAVYLCASSLMTRGTEDFGPGTRLLVL.

This clonotype has just a few counts. J is TRBJ1-2 and V is TRBV7-3, with a tentative D call TRBD1 (6 bases). Germline V gives CDR1 SGHTA, CDR2 FQGTGA. CDR3 length: 13 amino acids. Trimming removed 3 bases at V and 8 bases at J, with 13 bases between. The CDR3 DNA is TGTGCCAGCAGCTTTCCGGGGGCGTTGGGCTACACCTTC. Amino acids: CASSFPGALGYTF.

A few counts support this clonotype. This CDR3 reads CSAPGRAGGYNEQFF. For the CDR3, the DNA is TGCAGTGCTCCCGGTCGAGCGGGGGGATACAATGAGCAGTTCTTC. The rearrangement links TRBV20-1 to TRBJ2-1, with 9 bases matching TRBD2. With 5 bases clipped from V and 4 bases from J, the junction kept 9 bases outside the gene matches. Per germline, CDR1 DFQATT and CDR2 SNEGSKA (reference sequence). CDR3 size: 15 residues.

The genes are TRBV5-1 and TRBJ1-1, with 8 bases aligning to TRBD1. The CDR3 runs 17 residues. Germline CDR1 SGHRS, CDR2 YFSETQ. V trimming: 0 bases; J trimming: 0 bases; junction bases outside the gene matches: 7. CDR3 amino acids: CASSLGQGSFMNTEAFF. The CDR3 DNA sequence: TGCGCCAGCAGCTTGGGACAGGGGAGCTTTATGAACACTGAAGCTTTCTTT.

With regard to this clonotype: A clone one base away is much larger, so this may be a read error. The V gene is TRBV6-2 or TRBV6-3, the J gene TRBJ2-7; no definite D call. The germline CDR1 and CDR2 sequences are MNHEY and SVGEGT. The CDR3 spans 13 residues. Here the CDR3 reads CASSYNGAYEPYF. DNA for the CDR3: TGTGCCAGCAGTTACAACGGAGCCTACGAGCCGTACTTC.

CDR3 coding DNA: TGTGCCAGCAGCTCGGGGCGGGCCGGAGTAGCTAACTATGGCTACACCTTC. Translating it yields CASSSGRAGVANYGYTF. The chain combines TRBV5-6 with TRBJ1-2; D is perhaps TRBD1 (5 bases). The ends were cut back, 3 bases at V and 0 bases at J, with 18 bases in the middle. Germline V lookup: CDR1 SGHDT, CDR2 YYEEEE. The CDR3 loop spans 17 amino acids.

Here the CDR3 reads CASSWTGREAFF. CDR3 in DNA: TGTGCCAGTAGTTGGACAGGGCGAGAAGCTTTCTTT. V is TRBV19 and J is TRBJ1-1, with TRBD1 identical over 8 bases. The CDR3 spans 12 residues. J was trimmed by 8 bases and V by 5 bases; bases with no gene match: 4. Per the germline V gene, CDR1 is LNHDA and CDR2 is SQIVND (reference sequence).

This clonotype was detected only a few times. The chain employs TRBV7-2 and TRBJ2-1, with D possibly matching TRBD2 (6 bases). The CDR3 consists of 16 residues. V was trimmed by 0 bases and J by 4 bases, leaving 13 bases between them. Germline V lookup: CDR1 SGHTA, CDR2 FQGNSA. CDR3 bases: TGTGCCAGCAGCTTAGCCTGGGACTTAACATACAATGAGCAGTTCTTC. Translating it yields CASSLAWDLTYNEQFF.

This clonotype appeared many times. V and J are TRBV5-1 and TRBJ2-2, with TRBD1 identical over 9 bases. Germline V lookup: CDR1 SGHRS, CDR2 YFSETQ. The ends lost 9 bases at V and 3 bases at J; junction bases unmatched: 6. There are 14 residues in the CDR3. CDR3 protein: CATPRTGDTGELFF. The CDR3 coding sequence is TGCGCCACCCCCCGGACAGGGGACACCGGGGAGCTGTTTTTT.